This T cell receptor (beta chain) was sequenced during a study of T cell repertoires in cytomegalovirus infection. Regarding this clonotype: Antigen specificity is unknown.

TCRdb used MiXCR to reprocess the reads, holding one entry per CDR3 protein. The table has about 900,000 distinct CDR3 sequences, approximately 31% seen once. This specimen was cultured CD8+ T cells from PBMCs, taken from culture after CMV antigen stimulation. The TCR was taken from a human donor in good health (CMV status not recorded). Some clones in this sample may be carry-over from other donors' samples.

The CDR3 loop reads CASIPGLLAENTIYF. CDR3 coding DNA: TGTGCCAGCATACCGGGACTCCTAGCTGAAAACACCATATATTTT. The chain is built from TRBV7-9 and TRBJ1-3, with D perhaps TRBD1 (5 bases). The germline V gene has CDR1 SEHNR and CDR2 FQNEAQ (reference sequence). The CDR3 totals 15 residues. Deletions cut 7 bases from V and 6 bases from J, with 19 bases between. Variable domain in full (rest from reference TRBV7-9 and TRBJ1-3): DTGVSQNPRHKITKRGQNVTFRCDPISEHNRLYWYRQTLGQGPEFLTYFQNEAQLEKSRLLSDRFSAERPKGSFSTLEIQRTEQGDSAMYLCASIPGLLAENTIYFGEGSWLTVV.